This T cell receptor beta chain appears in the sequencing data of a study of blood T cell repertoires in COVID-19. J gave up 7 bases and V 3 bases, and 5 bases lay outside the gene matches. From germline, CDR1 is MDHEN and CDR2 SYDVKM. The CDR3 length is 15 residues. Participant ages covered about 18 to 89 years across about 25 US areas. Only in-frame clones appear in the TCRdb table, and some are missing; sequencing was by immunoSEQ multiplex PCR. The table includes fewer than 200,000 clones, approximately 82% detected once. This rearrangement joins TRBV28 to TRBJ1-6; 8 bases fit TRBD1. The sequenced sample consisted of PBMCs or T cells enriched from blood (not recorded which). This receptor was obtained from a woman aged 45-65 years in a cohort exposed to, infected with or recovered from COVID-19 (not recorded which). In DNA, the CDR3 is TGTGCCAGCAGTTTTCGACAGGGGATGAATTCACCCCTCCACTTT. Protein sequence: CASSFRQGMNSPLHF.